This T cell receptor (beta chain) originates from a study of blood T cell repertoires in COVID-19. Clones were read by immunoSEQ multiplex PCR, and TCRdb kept only the in-frame ones, dropping some. The sample has a few hundred thousand clones, around 83% seen once; the top ten hold approximately 1.1%. Trimming took off 7 bases at V and 6 bases at J, with 6 bases between the two ends. The CDR3 contains 11 residues. CDR1 is SNHLY and CDR2 is FYNNEI in the germline V gene. The chain recombines TRBV2 with TRBJ2-2, with D tentatively TRBD1 (6 bases). The receptor was derived from a woman aged 45-59 years with acute or convalescent COVID-19. The source material was peripheral blood. As DNA, the CDR3 is TGTGCCAGCACAGGGGCCGGGGAGCTGTTTTTT. Its protein product is CASTGAGELFF.